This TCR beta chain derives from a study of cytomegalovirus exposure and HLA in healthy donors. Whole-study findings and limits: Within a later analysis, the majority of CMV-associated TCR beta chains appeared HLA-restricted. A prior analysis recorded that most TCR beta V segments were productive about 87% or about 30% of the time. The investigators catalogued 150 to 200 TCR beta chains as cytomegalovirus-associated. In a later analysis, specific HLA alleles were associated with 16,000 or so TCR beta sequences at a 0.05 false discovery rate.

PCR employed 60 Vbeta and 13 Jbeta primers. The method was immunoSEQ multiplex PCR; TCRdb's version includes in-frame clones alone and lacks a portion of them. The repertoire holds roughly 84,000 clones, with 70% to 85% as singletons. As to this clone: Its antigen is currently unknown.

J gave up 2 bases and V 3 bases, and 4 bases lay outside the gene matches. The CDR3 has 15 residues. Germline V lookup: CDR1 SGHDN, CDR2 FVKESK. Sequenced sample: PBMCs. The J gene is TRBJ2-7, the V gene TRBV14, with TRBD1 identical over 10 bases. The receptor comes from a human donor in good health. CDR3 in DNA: TGTGCCAGCAGCCACATCGACAGGGGGCCCTACGAGCAGTACTTC. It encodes CASSHIDRGPYEQYF.